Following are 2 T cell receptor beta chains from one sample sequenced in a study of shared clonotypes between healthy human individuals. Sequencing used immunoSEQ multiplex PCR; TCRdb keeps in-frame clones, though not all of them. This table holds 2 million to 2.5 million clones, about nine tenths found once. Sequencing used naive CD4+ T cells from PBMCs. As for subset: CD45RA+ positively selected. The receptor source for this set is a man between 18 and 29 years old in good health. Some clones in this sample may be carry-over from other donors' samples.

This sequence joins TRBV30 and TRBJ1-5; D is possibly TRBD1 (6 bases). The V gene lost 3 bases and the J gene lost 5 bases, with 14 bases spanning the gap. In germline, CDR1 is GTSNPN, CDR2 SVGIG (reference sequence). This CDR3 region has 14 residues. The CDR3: CAWSLGTTYQPQHF. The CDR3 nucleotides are TGTGCCTGGAGCCTAGGGACAACTTATCAGCCCCAGCATTTT.

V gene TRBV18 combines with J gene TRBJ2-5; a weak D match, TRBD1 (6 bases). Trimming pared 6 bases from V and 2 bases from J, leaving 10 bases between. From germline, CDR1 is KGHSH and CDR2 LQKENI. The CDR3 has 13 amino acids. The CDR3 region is CASSGDRQETQYF. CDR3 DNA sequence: TGTGCCAGCTCGGGTGACAGGCAAGAGACCCAGTACTTC.